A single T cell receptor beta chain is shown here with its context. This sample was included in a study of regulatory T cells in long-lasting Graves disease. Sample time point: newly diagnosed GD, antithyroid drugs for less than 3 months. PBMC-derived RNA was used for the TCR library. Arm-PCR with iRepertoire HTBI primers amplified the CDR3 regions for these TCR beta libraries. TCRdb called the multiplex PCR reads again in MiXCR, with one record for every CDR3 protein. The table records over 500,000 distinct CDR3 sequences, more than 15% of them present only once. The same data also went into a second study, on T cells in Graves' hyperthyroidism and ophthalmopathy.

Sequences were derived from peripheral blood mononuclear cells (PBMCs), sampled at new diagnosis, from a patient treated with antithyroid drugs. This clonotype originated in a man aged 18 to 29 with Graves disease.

CDR3 amino acids: CASSEAHQPQHF. CDR3 nucleotides: TGTGCCAGCAGTGAAGCCCATCAGCCCCAGCATTTT. This chain connects TRBV6-1 to TRBJ1-5, with no clear D. The V end was cut by 0 bases, the J end by 5 bases, with 2 bases between. The CDR3 runs to 12 residues. CDR1 is MNHNS and CDR2 is SASEGT in the germline V gene.